The 25 T cell receptor beta chains below come from one sample, sequenced in a study of T cell repertoires in ileal Crohn's disease. Sequencing used immunoSEQ multiplex PCR; TCRdb keeps in-frame clones, though not all of them. The sample has approximately 15,000 clones, more than 80% seen once. The material sequenced was ileal tissue. Source of these receptors: an adult with Crohn's disease.

This rearrangement joins TRBV7-8 to TRBJ1-3; 10 nucleotides align to TRBD1. V shed 6 bases and J 0 bases; nucleotides not matched to a gene: 8. Germline-derived CDR1 and CDR2 are SGHVS and FQNEAQ. CDR3 length: 17 amino acids. The CDR3 DNA reads as TGTGCCAGCAGGAGGACCGGGGACAGGGGCTCTGGAAACACCATATATTTT. Its translation is CASRRTGDRGSGNTIYF.

In its sample, this clone was seen a few times. The CDR3 bases are TGTGCCAGCAGCTTGGGGGGAGATGAAAAACTGTTTTTT. The encoded protein is CASSLGGDEKLFF. The rearrangement joins TRBV5-5 to TRBJ1-4, with D uncertain. V lost 0 bases and J 6 bases, leaving 6 bases between the germline ends. The CDR3 has 13 residues. Germline V gene sequence: CDR1 SGHKS, CDR2 YYEKEE (reference sequence).

This chain uses TRBV9 with TRBJ2-5, with no clear D. V lost 4 bases and J lost 5, with 9 bases in between. This CDR3 contains 12 residues. CDR1 and CDR2 from the germline V gene are SGDLS and YYNGEE. The CDR3 spells CASSFPRETQYF. The CDR3 region has the DNA TGTGCCAGCAGCTTCCCGAGGGAGACCCAGTACTTC.

This sequence joins TRBV2 and TRBJ1-4, with 7 bases lining up with TRBD1. CDR1 and CDR2 (germline): SNHLY, FYNNEI. The ends lost 4 bases at V and 5 bases at J; junction bases unmatched: 4. CDR3 size: 14 residues. CDR3 amino acids: CASSGQGINEKLFF. The CDR3 nucleotides read TGTGCCAGCAGTGGACAGGGAATAAATGAAAAACTGTTTTTT.

The chain joins TRBV5-6 to TRBJ2-5; 15 positions agree with TRBD2. The trim removed 4 bases at V and 4 bases at J, leaving 14 bases unmatched. CDR3 length: 19 residues. CDR1 is SGHDT and CDR2 is YYEEEE in the germline V gene. CDR3 nucleotides: TGTGCCAGCAGCCCCCCCCCGCGGACTAGCGGGAGGGTGGGAGAGACCCAGTACTTC. Translation gives CASSPPPRTSGRVGETQYF.

The chain links TRBV11-3 to TRBJ2-1, with 11 bases matching TRBD2. The CDR3 runs 14 residues. CDR1 is SGHNT and CDR2 is YENEEA in the germline V gene. Losses at the gene ends were 3 bases for V and 7 bases for J; bases not matched to a gene: 2. The CDR3 here is CASSFLAGGNEQFF. CDR3 in DNA: TGTGCCAGCAGCTTTCTAGCGGGAGGTAATGAGCAGTTCTTC.

V is TRBV5-6 and J is TRBJ1-5, with D maybe TRBD1 (6 bases). V shed 3 bases and J shed 9 bases, with 10 bases lying between them. The V gene's germline CDR1 is SGHDT and CDR2 YYEEEE. The CDR3 covers 12 residues. The CDR3 loop is CASSSGVGPQHF. The CDR3 nucleotides are TGTGCCAGCAGCTCAGGGGTCGGGCCCCAGCATTTT.

In this sample, this clone turned up a few times. The chain carries TRBV19 and TRBJ2-1, with 10 bases identical to TRBD1. The CDR3 consists of 16 residues. The ends lost 7 bases at V and 10 bases at J; junction bases unmatched: 16. Per germline, CDR1 LNHDA and CDR2 SQIVND (reference sequence). The CDR3 is CASTKNRDRGTQEQFF. Written as DNA, the CDR3 is TGTGCCAGTACCAAGAACCGGGACAGGGGAACCCAAGAGCAGTTCTTC.

This clone showed up just a few times. The chain carries TRBV6-5 and TRBJ2-3; TRBD1 is a possible D gene (5 bases). Trimming left V 4 bases short and J 1 base short, with 12 bases between. Germline V gene lookup returns CDR1 MNHEY and CDR2 SVGAGI. The CDR3 is 15 amino acids. DNA of the CDR3: TGTGCCAGCAGTTTGAGTGCAGGGCGCACAGATACGCAGTATTTT. This encodes CASSLSAGRTDTQYF.

The chain combines TRBV11-2 with TRBJ1-1; 9 bases agree with TRBD1. Trimming removed 2 bases from V and 10 bases from J; junction bases left unmatched: 11. Germline CDR1 reads SGHAT; CDR2 reads FQNNGV. This CDR3 comprises 15 residues. CDR3 residues: CASSLSGTGSLGAFF. CDR3 sequence (DNA): TGTGCCAGCAGCTTATCCGGGACAGGGTCGCTAGGAGCTTTCTTT.

This clone was detected only once. V is TRBV6-1 and J is TRBJ1-2; D call uncertain. Germline V gene sequence: CDR1 MNHNS, CDR2 SASEGT. V lost 2 bases to trimming and J lost 0 bases, with 7 bases between them. The CDR3 loop spans 14 amino acids. The CDR3 loop is CASSEKPANYGYTF. The CDR3 nucleotides read TGTGCCAGCAGTGAAAAGCCTGCTAACTATGGCTACACCTTC.

V and J are TRBV7-9 and TRBJ2-2; D may be TRBD2 (6 bases). CDR3 size: 15 residues. CDR1 and CDR2 from the germline V gene are SEHNR and FQNEAQ (reference sequence). The V end lost 6 bases, the J end lost 6 bases, and 17 bases lay between the germline ends. The DNA for the CDR3 is TGTGCCAGCAGAGCCACGGGACTCGGCTCCGGGGAGCTGTTTTTT. Protein product: CASRATGLGSGELFF.

On this clone: This CDR3 is also generated by other DNA sequences in the sample. The V gene is TRBV2, the J gene TRBJ1-2; D perhaps matches TRBD1 (5 bases). Trimming took 7 bases from V and 6 from J, leaving 24 bases between them. The germline CDR1 and CDR2 sequences are SNHLY and FYNNEI. The CDR3 sequence is 16 residues long. The CDR3 protein is CASKERGLRRGHGYTF. CDR3 nucleotide sequence: TGTGCCAGCAAGGAGCGGGGTCTGAGGAGGGGCCATGGCTACACCTTC.

This clone has more than one count but fewer than ten. The chain has TRBV6-1 and TRBJ1-1; 7 nucleotides match TRBD1. V shed 4 bases, J shed 0 bases, and the junction held 11 bases outside the gene matches. The CDR3 sequence is 17 residues long. CDR1 and CDR2 from the germline V gene are MNHNS and SASEGT. The CDR3 nucleotides read TGTGCCAGCAGTGCCTATTCCGGGACAGTTATGAACACTGAAGCTTTCTTT. Translating gives CASSAYSGTVMNTEAFF.

This clone was seen once. This chain uses TRBV30 with TRBJ2-3; 10 bases agree with TRBD2. The germline CDR1 and CDR2 sequences are GTSNPN and SVGIG (reference sequence). With 0 bases clipped from V and 3 bases from J, the junction kept 3 bases outside the gene matches. The CDR3 is 15 amino acids. This CDR3 reads CAWSVLAGKTDTQYF. CDR3 coding DNA: TGTGCCTGGAGTGTACTAGCGGGAAAGACAGATACGCAGTATTTT.

The DNA for the CDR3 is TGTGCCAGCAGCCCTATTACAGGGGGCGGGGATCAGCCCCAGCATTTT. It is translated as CASSPITGGGDQPQHF. V is TRBV7-3 and J is TRBJ1-5; 9 bases align to TRBD1. The V segment lost 5 bases and the J segment 5 bases; nucleotides outside the gene matches: 10. The germline CDR1 and CDR2 sequences are SGHTA and FQGTGA. CDR3 length: 16 residues.

The chain is built from TRBV4-3 and TRBJ2-2; no reliable D call. Germline V gives CDR1 LGHNA, CDR2 YSLEER. With 1 base removed from V and 3 bases from J, the gap between germline ends came to 6 bases. The CDR3 runs to 14 residues. The CDR3: CASSQGQYTGELFF. The DNA for the CDR3 is TGCGCCAGCAGCCAAGGGCAGTACACCGGGGAGCTGTTTTTT.

J is TRBJ1-2 and V is TRBV28; no reliable D call. Trimming stripped 3 bases from V and 8 bases from J, with 10 bases between. The CDR3 consists of 12 residues. Germline V gene data show CDR1 as MDHEN and CDR2 as SYDVKM. The CDR3 DNA follows: TGTGCCAGCAGTTTGGGTAGCTTAGGCTACACCTTC. Protein product: CASSLGSLGYTF.

V usage is TRBV28 and J usage is TRBJ1-2; 9 bases line up with TRBD1. This CDR3 is built from 14 residues. The germline V gene has CDR1 MDHEN and CDR2 SYDVKM. V lost 6 bases and J lost 2; bases outside the gene matches: 4. DNA of the CDR3: TGTGCCAGCAGCCGGACAGGGGAAAACTATGGCTACACCTTC. Amino acids: CASSRTGENYGYTF.

In DNA, the CDR3 is TGTGCCAGCAGCTTAGGCCCCCGGGGACTAGCGGGCTACAATGAGCAGTTCTTC. It yields the protein CASSLGPRGLAGYNEQFF. The chain is built from TRBV7-2 and TRBJ2-1, with 12 bases that match TRBD2. The CDR3 has 18 residues. The V gene's germline CDR1 is SGHTA and CDR2 FQGNSA. V shed 1 base, J shed 3 bases, and the junction held 7 bases outside the gene matches.

This clone was found once. This rearrangement joins TRBV5-1 to TRBJ2-6, with TRBD2 identical over 14 bases. Germline V CDR1 and CDR2: SGHRS, YFSETQ. V trimming: 4 bases; J trimming: 2 bases; junction bases outside the gene matches: 5. The CDR3 is 18 residues long. The CDR3 nucleotides read TGCGCCAGCAGCCTAGGACTAGCGGGGGGCCCTGGGGCCAACGTCCTGACTTTC. Its protein is CASSLGLAGGPGANVLTF.

The J gene is TRBJ1-1, the V gene TRBV11-1; a possible D gene is TRBD1 (5 bases). Trimming shortened V by 6 bases and J by 1 base, and 12 bases separated the two germline ends. Germline CDR1 is SGHAT and CDR2 is FQDESV (reference sequence). The CDR3 is made up of 14 amino acids. CDR3 residues: CASRLTAPNTEAFF. The CDR3 nucleotides read TGTGCCAGCAGACTGACAGCTCCGAACACTGAAGCTTTCTTT.

The CDR3 loop reads CASSDRGQGAGGYTF. The CDR3 DNA reads TGTGCCAGCAGTGACCGCGGGCAGGGGGCTGGGGGCTACACCTTC. This chain joins TRBV25-1 and TRBJ1-2, with 8 bases aligning to TRBD1. V was clipped by 3 bases and J by 8 bases; unmatched bases: 11. The germline gives CDR1 MGHDK, CDR2 SYGVNS. CDR3 size: 15 residues.

The CDR3 DNA follows: TGTGCCAGCAGAAGTGGACTAGCGGGAAGGGAGACCCAGTACTTC. Translation: CASRSGLAGRETQYF. The chain joins TRBV6-5 to TRBJ2-5, with 12 bases lining up with TRBD2. CDR3 length: 15 amino acids. Per germline, CDR1 MNHEY and CDR2 SVGAGI. Trimming at V came to 6 bases and at J to 5 bases, leaving 7 bases not matched to a gene.

The chain couples TRBV5-1 to TRBJ1-1, with D unresolved. The V gene's germline CDR1 is SGHRS and CDR2 YFSETQ. This CDR3 is built from 13 residues. Trimming removed 1 base from V and 8 bases from J, with 12 bases in between. CDR3 sequence reads: CASSLRFTEEAFF. The CDR3 nucleotides read TGCGCCAGCAGCTTGCGTTTCACGGAGGAAGCTTTCTTT.